The rows below give T cell receptor beta chains drawn from one sample of a study of blood T cell repertoires in COVID-19. The data were produced by immunoSEQ multiplex PCR, yet TCRdb's version contains in-frame clones alone and is incomplete. The table has a few hundred thousand clones, 85% to 90% seen once; the top ten hold approximately 4%. The sample was PBMCs or T cells enriched from blood (not recorded which). All receptors come from a woman younger than 30 with acute COVID-19. The CDR3 runs from the conserved cysteine through the conserved F or W. The D gene is left open where the match is weak. Clone size is given for some rows only: seen once, a few or many times, or a class if the clone is expanded.

d_gene	v_gene	j_gene	abundance	CDR3nt	CDR3aa
NA	TRBV6-5	TRBJ2-5	NA	TGTGCCAGCAGTTACTCCCAGCGGGAAGAGACCCAGTACTTC	CASSYSQREETQYF
TRBD2	TRBV2	TRBJ2-7	NA	TGTGCCAGCACCGGGACTAGCGCCTACGAGCAGTACTTC	CASTGTSAYEQYF
NA	TRBV30	TRBJ1-2	NA	TGTGCCTGGAGTGTAATAGAGTATGGCTACACCTTC	CAWSVIEYGYTF
TRBD2	TRBV19	TRBJ2-3	NA	TGTGCCAGTAGTCCTGCTAGCGGGAGTGGATTAGATACGCAGTATTTT	CASSPASGSGLDTQYF
NA	TRBV18	TRBJ1-2	NA	TGTGCCAGCTCAGCCCGACAGCCTTTTAGCCGGGGGGATAACTATGGCTACACCTTC	CASSARQPFSRGDNYGYTF
TRBD1	TRBV11-1	TRBJ2-3	NA	TGTGCCAGCAGCTGGCAGGGGGCGAGTACAGATACGCAGTATTTT	CASSWQGASTDTQYF
NA	TRBV7-2	TRBJ1-1	NA	TGTGCCAGCAGCTTAGGGGGAGGGAGGAACACTGAAGCTTTCTTT	CASSLGGGRNTEAFF
NA	TRBV20-1	TRBJ1-2	NA	TGCAGTGCTAGTGGGGAGGGGATGAGCTATGGCTACACCTTC	CSASGEGMSYGYTF
TRBD2	TRBV5-1	TRBJ2-3	NA	TGCGCCAGCAGCTTGGGGACTAGCGGGACCACTAGCACAGATACGCAGTATTTT	CASSLGTSGTTSTDTQYF
NA	TRBV5-4	TRBJ2-5	NA	TGTGCCAGCACCTCGCCGGGGACAAGGGAAGACCAGTACTTC	CASTSPGTREDQYF
NA	TRBV29-1	TRBJ1-5	once	TGCAGCGTTGAAGTGGGGGAGGATCAGCCCCAGCATTTT	CSVEVGEDQPQHF
TRBD1	TRBV30	TRBJ1-2	once	TGTGCCTGCCTCGGACAGGTCTACTCTGGCTACACCTTC	CACLGQVYSGYTF
NA	TRBV28	TRBJ2-2	NA	TGTGCCAGCAGCGAGTTTATGACCGGGGAGCTGTTTTTT	CASSEFMTGELFF
TRBD1	TRBV3-1/TRBV3-2	TRBJ2-1	NA	TGTGCCAGCAGCCAAGACCCACCGGGACAGGGGGCTAATGAGCAGTTCTTC	CASSQDPPGQGANEQFF
NA	TRBV5-4	TRBJ1-1	once	TGTGCCAGCAGCTTGGACAGCCCGAACACTGAAGCTTTCTTT	CASSLDSPNTEAFF
TRBD2	TRBV9	TRBJ2-3	NA	TGTGCCAGCAGCGGAACTAGCGGGAGACCGAATACGCAGTATTTT	CASSGTSGRPNTQYF
NA	TRBV11-2	TRBJ2-1	NA	TGTGCCAGCAGCTTAGTTGGCAACAACAATGAGCAGTTCTTC	CASSLVGNNNEQFF
NA	TRBV6-5	TRBJ1-1	NA	TGTGCCAGCCGGCGGGGGAACGGGGGGACTGAAGCTTTCTTT	CASRRGNGGTEAFF
TRBD1	TRBV7-3	TRBJ2-5	NA	TGTGCCAGCAGCTTACGCATACCTGACCGGGACAGAGTTCAAGAGACCCAGTACTTC	CASSLRIPDRDRVQETQYF
NA	TRBV28	TRBJ1-1	NA	TGTGCCAGCAGTTTATCATTTGAAGCTTTCTTT	CASSLSFEAFF
TRBD2	TRBV11-2	TRBJ2-1	NA	TGTGCCAGCAGCTTCGATAGCGGGAGAAATGAGCAGTTCTTC	CASSFDSGRNEQFF
NA	TRBV28	TRBJ1-5	few	TGTGCCAGCAGTTTAAGACGGGACAATCAGCCCCAGCATTTT	CASSLRRDNQPQHF
NA	TRBV30	TRBJ2-7	NA	TGTGCCTGGAGTGCCTCACGGGGGTCCGAGCAGTACTTC	CAWSASRGSEQYF
TRBD1	TRBV19	TRBJ2-7	once	TGTGCCAGTAGTACTACCTGGGGGACAGGGGCTATGGAGCAGTACTTC	CASSTTWGTGAMEQYF
TRBD1	TRBV10-3	TRBJ2-7	NA	TGTGCCATCAGCCGGACAGGGGGCGCCTACGAGCAGTACTTC	CAISRTGGAYEQYF
NA	TRBV29-1	TRBJ2-1	NA	TGCAGCGTTGAGACAGCCGTCTACAATGAGCAGTTCTTC	CSVETAVYNEQFF
TRBD2	TRBV19	TRBJ2-7	NA	TGTGCCAGTAGTATAAGCTTACCGGGACTAGCGGCAGGCTACGAGCAGTACTTC	CASSISLPGLAAGYEQYF
TRBD1	TRBV15	TRBJ2-1	NA	TGTGCCACCAGCAGAGCGGGACAGGGAAGTTCGAATGAGCAGTTCTTC	CATSRAGQGSSNEQFF
TRBD2	TRBV10-3	TRBJ2-2	NA	TGTGCCATCAGTGAGGGTAGCGGGACCGGGGAGCTGTTTTTT	CAISEGSGTGELFF
TRBD2	TRBV7-9	TRBJ2-1	NA	TGTGCCAGCAGCCCTGGGGGGACCAGCGGGGGTAATGAGCAGTTCTTC	CASSPGGTSGGNEQFF
NA	TRBV13	TRBJ2-7	NA	TGTGCCAGCAGCCCCGCTCGCGGCACCTACGAGCAGTACTTC	CASSPARGTYEQYF
NA	TRBV19	TRBJ2-2	NA	TGTGCCAGTAGTTCCGGGGGGAACACCGGGGAGCTGTTTTTT	CASSSGGNTGELFF
NA	TRBV7-3	TRBJ1-1	NA	TGTGCCAGCAGCCGGGGGGAAGACACTGAAGCTTTCTTT	CASSRGEDTEAFF
TRBD1	TRBV28	TRBJ1-2	NA	TGTGCCAGCAGTTCTACGACAGGGGCGTCTGGCTACACCTTC	CASSSTTGASGYTF
TRBD1	TRBV19	TRBJ2-2	NA	TGTGCCAGTAGTATCTCCCTCGGACAGGGCAGCGGGGAGCTGTTTTTT	CASSISLGQGSGELFF
TRBD2	TRBV28	TRBJ2-7	NA	TGTGCCAGCAGACCAACTAGCGGGAGGGCCAACGAGCAGTACTTC	CASRPTSGRANEQYF
NA	TRBV28	TRBJ2-7	NA	TGTGCCAGCAGTCGGCAGGGGGGCCGGGAGCAGTACTTC	CASSRQGGREQYF
TRBD1	TRBV28	TRBJ1-3	NA	TGTGCCAGCAGTCTACTCCCGGGACAGGGTTCAAACACCATATATTTT	CASSLLPGQGSNTIYF
TRBD2	TRBV28	TRBJ2-3	NA	TGTGCCAGCAGTCCACACGGACTAGCGGGAGGGTTCACAGATACGCAGTATTTT	CASSPHGLAGGFTDTQYF
TRBD2	TRBV19	TRBJ2-3	NA	TGTGCCAGTAGTATCGTCCTAGCGGGTTACACAGATACGCAGTATTTT	CASSIVLAGYTDTQYF
NA	TRBV2	TRBJ1-1	NA	TGTGCCAGCAGTGAAGCGGGCACGAACACTGAAGCTTTCTTT	CASSEAGTNTEAFF
NA	TRBV29-1	TRBJ1-2	once	TGCAGCACCGGGGGAGGGCACTATGGCTACACCTTC	CSTGGGHYGYTF
NA	TRBV29-1	TRBJ1-1	NA	TGCAGCGTAGGAGTCAGGGAAGTGAGCACTGAAGCTTTCTTT	CSVGVREVSTEAFF
TRBD2	TRBV25-1	TRBJ2-1	NA	TGTGCCAGCAGTGAATCCGTACGGGAGGGCCTCAATGAGCAGTTCTTC	CASSESVREGLNEQFF